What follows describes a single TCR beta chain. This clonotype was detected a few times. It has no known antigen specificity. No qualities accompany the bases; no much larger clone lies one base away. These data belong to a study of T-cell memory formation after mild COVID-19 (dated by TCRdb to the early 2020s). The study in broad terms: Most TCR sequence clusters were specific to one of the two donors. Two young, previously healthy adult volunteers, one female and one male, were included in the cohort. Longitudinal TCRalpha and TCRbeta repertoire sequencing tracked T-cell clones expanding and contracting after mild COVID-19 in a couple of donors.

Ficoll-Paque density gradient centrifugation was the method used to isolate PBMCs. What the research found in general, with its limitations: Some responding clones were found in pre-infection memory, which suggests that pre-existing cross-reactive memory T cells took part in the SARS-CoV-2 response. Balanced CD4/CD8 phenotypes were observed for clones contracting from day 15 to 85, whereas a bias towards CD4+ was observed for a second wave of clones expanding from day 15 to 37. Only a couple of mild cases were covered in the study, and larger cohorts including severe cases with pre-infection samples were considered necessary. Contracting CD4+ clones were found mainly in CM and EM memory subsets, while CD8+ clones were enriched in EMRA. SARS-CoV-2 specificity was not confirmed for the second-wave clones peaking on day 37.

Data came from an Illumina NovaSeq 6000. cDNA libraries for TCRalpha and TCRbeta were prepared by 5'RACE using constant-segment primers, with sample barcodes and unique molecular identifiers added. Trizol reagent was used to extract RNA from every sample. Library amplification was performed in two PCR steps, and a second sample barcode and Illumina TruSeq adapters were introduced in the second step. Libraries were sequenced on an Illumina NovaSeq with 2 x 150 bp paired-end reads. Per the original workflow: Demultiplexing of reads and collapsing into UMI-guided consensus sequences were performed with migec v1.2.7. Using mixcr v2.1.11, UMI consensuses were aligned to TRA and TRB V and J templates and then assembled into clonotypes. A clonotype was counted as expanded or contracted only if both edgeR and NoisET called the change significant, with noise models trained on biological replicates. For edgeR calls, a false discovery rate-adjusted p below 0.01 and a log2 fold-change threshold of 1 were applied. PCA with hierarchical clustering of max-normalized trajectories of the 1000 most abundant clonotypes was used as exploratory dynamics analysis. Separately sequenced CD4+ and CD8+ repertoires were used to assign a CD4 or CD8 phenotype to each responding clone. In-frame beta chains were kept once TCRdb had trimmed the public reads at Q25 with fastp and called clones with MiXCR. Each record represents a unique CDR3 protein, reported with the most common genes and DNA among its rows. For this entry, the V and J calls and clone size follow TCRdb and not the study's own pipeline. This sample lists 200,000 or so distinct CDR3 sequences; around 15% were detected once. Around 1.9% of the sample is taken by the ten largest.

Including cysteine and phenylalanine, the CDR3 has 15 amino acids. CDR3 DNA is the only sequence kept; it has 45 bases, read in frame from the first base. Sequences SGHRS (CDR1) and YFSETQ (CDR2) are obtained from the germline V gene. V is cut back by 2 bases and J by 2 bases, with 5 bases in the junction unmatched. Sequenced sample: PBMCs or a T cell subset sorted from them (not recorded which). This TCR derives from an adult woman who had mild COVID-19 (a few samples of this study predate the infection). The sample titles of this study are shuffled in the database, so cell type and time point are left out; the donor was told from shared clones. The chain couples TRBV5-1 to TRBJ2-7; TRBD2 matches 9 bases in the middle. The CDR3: CASSFLAGGPYEQYF. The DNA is TGCGCCAGCAGCTTTTTGGCGGGAGGGCCCTACGAGCAGTACTTC.